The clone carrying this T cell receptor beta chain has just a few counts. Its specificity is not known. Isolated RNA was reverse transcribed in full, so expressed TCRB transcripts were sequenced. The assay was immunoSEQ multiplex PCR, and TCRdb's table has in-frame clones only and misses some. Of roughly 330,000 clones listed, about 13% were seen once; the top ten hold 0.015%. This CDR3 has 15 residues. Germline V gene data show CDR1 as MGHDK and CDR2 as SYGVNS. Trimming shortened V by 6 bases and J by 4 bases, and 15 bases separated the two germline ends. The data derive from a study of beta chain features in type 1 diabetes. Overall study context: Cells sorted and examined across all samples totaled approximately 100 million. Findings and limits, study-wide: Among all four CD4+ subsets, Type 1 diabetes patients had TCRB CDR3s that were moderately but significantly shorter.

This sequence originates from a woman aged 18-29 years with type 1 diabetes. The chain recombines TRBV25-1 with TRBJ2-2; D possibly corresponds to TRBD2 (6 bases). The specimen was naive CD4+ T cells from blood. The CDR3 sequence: CASRRDPGGTGELFF. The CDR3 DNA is TGTGCCAGCAGGAGGGACCCCGGGGGCACCGGGGAGCTGTTTTTT. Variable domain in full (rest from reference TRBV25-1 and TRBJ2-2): EADIYQTPRYLVIGTGKKITLECSQTMGHDKMYWYQQDPGMELHLIHYSYGVNSTEKGDLSSESTVSRIRTEHFPLTLESARPSHTSQYLCASRRDPGGTGELFFGEGSRLTVL.